This T cell receptor beta chain was captured by sequencing in a study of T cell responses to AZD1222 COVID-19 vaccine. This CDR3 contains 14 residues. Losses at the gene ends were 5 bases for V and 9 bases for J; bases not matched to a gene: 8. Germline V CDR1 and CDR2: SNHLY, FYNNEI. Sequencing used immunoSEQ multiplex PCR; TCRdb keeps in-frame clones, though not all of them. The table records some 150,000 clones, over 90% of them present only once. The V and J genes are TRBV2 and TRBJ2-1; TRBD1 matches 9 bases. The TCR originated in an adult in good health. Sequenced here: peripheral blood, sampled on day 0 of MenACWY control vaccination. The CDR3 nucleotides read TGTGCCAGCAGTCCGGGACAGGGACGTAGTGAGCAGTTCTTC. Amino acid sequence: CASSPGQGRSEQFF.